This passage covers 6 T cell receptor beta chains from one sample sequenced in a study of memory CD8 T cells in hepatitis C reinfection. Time point defined: late/post reinfection, 12 to 24 weeks after detection. TCR sequencing was done directly ex vivo on sorted cells, without expansion in vitro. Generated by immunoSEQ multiplex PCR, the TCRdb table keeps only in-frame clones and is missing some. The sample carries approximately 46,000 clones, roughly nine tenths recorded once. The sequenced sample consisted of naive CD8+ T cells sorted from blood. Source of these receptors: a young man with hepatitis C virus infection.

In this sample, this clone turned up a few times. This rearrangement joins TRBV29-1 to TRBJ1-1, with 9 bases lining up with TRBD1. The V segment lost 5 bases and the J segment 3 bases; nucleotides outside the gene matches: 1. The CDR3 consists of 12 residues. CDR1 is SQVTM, CDR2 ANQGSEA, per germline. For the CDR3, the DNA is TGCAGCGTTCGGACAGGGGACACTGAAGCTTTCTTT. It specifies CSVRTGDTEAFF.

This clone was picked up a small number of times. The chain links TRBV7-9 to TRBJ2-7; D is undetermined. This CDR3 contains 13 residues. V shed 2 bases and J shed 6 bases, with 11 bases lying between them. Germline CDR1 and CDR2: SEHNR and FQNEAQ (reference sequence). CDR3 loop: CASSLTTSREQYF. CDR3 nucleotide sequence: TGTGCCAGCAGCTTAACGACAAGCCGCGAGCAGTACTTC.

The chain joins TRBV19 to TRBJ2-1; TRBD1 is a possible D gene (7 bases). The CDR3 runs to 15 residues. The germline CDR1 and CDR2 sequences are LNHDA and SQIVND (reference sequence). Deletions cut 1 base from V and 4 bases from J, with 11 bases between. CDR3 sequence: CASSIGRGAYNEQFF. CDR3 DNA: TGTGCCAGTAGTATAGGCAGGGGGGCTTACAATGAGCAGTTCTTC.

V is TRBV19 and J is TRBJ1-5, with 9 bases matching TRBD1. The germline gives CDR1 LNHDA, CDR2 SQIVND (reference sequence). The CDR3 is made up of 15 amino acids. V was pared by 7 bases and J by 0 bases, with 4 bases of the junction left unmatched. The DNA for the CDR3 is TGTGCCAGTAACACACAGGGGGCTAGCAATCAGCCCCAGCATTTT. Residues: CASNTQGASNQPQHF.

This clone appeared a single time. This rearrangement joins TRBV29-1 to TRBJ1-1; possibly TRBD1 for D (5 bases). Germline V gene sequence: CDR1 SQVTM, CDR2 ANQGSEA. This CDR3 region has 13 residues. V dropped 2 bases and J dropped 4 bases, with 11 bases sitting between them. CDR3 residues: CSVESGVGTEAFF. The CDR3 DNA sequence: TGCAGCGTTGAATCGGGGGTTGGCACTGAAGCTTTCTTT.

The CDR3 reads CASSLPVSEQYF. The CDR3 DNA reads TGTGCCAGCAGCTTACCGGTGTCCGAGCAGTACTTC. V gene TRBV7-9 combines with J gene TRBJ2-7; D not certain. CDR1 SEHNR and CDR2 FQNEAQ come from the germline V gene (reference sequence). V shed 2 bases and J shed 6 bases, with 8 bases lying between them. This CDR3 comprises 12 residues.